This record concerns one T cell receptor beta chain sequence. Its antigen is as yet unknown. The length of the CDR3 is 12 residues. The germline CDR1 and CDR2 sequences are DFQATT and SNEGSKA (reference sequence). V shed 2 bases and J shed 8 bases, with 10 bases lying between them. RNA transcripts were the template, and TCR beta CDR3 regions were amplified from them. HTBI primers were employed in first-round RT-PCR, then a second-round multiplex PCR followed. From the multiplex PCR reads, TCRdb called clonotypes with MiXCR, one entry per CDR3 protein. The sample holds around 520,000 distinct CDR3 sequences, 39% seen once. Aged 18 to 65, hyperthyroidism patients had been newly diagnosed, with under 2 months' duration. Enrollment excluded any patients with other autoimmune diseases, uncontrolled infections, pregnancy or lactation. This entry comes from a study of Graves' ophthalmopathy and Graves' hyperthyroidism. About the study: Hyperthyroidism is called stable when no ophthalmopathy develops within 18 months of follow-up. General study findings and limits: Most thyroid-expanded clonotypes exceeding 0.001 frequency were also found in blood.

This rearrangement joins TRBV20-1 to TRBJ1-5, with no clear D. Input material: peripheral blood or thyroid tissue (not recorded which). The origin of this receptor is an adult man with Graves' hyperthyroidism. The CDR3 sequence: CSARRGNEPQHF. CDR3 coding DNA: TGCAGTGCTAGACGTGGGAATGAGCCCCAGCATTTT.